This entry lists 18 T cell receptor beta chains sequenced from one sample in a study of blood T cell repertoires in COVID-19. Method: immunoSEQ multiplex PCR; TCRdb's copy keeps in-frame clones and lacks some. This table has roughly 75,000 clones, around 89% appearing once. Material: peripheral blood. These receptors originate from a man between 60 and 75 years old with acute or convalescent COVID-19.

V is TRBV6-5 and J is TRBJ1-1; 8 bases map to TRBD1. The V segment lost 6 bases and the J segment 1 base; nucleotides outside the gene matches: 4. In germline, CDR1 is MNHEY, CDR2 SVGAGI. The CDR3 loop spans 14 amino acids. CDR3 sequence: CASSPGGRNTEAFF. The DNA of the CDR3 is TGTGCCAGCAGCCCAGGGGGCCGGAACACTGAAGCTTTCTTT.

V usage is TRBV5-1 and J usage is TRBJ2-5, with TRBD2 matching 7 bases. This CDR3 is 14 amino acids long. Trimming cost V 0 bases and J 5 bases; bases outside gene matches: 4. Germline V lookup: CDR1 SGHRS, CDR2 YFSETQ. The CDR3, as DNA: TGCGCCAGCAGCTTGGTCGGGGGGTATGAGACCCAGTACTTC. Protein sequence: CASSLVGGYETQYF.

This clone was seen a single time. The CDR3 sequence is CASSPGGSANEKLFF. The CDR3 DNA reads as TGCGCCAGCAGCCCGGGGGGATCGGCTAATGAAAAACTGTTTTTT. The V and J genes are TRBV5-1 and TRBJ1-4, with D maybe TRBD1 (5 bases). The CDR3 covers 15 residues. The V gene's germline CDR1 is SGHRS and CDR2 YFSETQ. Trimming removed 4 bases at V and 3 bases at J, with 13 bases between.

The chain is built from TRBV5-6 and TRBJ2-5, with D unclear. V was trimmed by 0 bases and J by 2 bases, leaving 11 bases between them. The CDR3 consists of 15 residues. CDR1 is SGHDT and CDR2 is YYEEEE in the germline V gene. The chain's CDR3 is CASSLGLGPQETQYF. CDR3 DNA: TGTGCCAGCAGCTTGGGGCTAGGCCCTCAAGAGACCCAGTACTTC. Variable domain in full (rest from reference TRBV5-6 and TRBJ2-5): DAGVTQSPTHLIKTRGQQVTLRCSPKSGHDTVSWYQQALGQGPQFIFQYYEEEERQRGNFPDRFSGHQFPNYSSELNVNALLLGDSALYLCASSLGLGPQETQYFGPGTRLLVL.

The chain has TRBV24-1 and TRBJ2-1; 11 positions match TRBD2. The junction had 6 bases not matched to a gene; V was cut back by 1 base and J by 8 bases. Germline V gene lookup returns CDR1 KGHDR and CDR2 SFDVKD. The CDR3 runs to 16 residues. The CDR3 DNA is TGTGCCACCAGTGATTTTGGGACTAGCGGAGGGTATGAGCAGTTCTTC. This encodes CATSDFGTSGGYEQFF.

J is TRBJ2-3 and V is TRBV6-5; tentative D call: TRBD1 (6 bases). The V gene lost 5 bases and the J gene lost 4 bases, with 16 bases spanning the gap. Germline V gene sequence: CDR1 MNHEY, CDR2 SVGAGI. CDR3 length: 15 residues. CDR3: CASSRRQVGPDTQYF. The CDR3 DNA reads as TGTGCCAGCAGTAGACGACAGGTCGGCCCAGATACGCAGTATTTT.

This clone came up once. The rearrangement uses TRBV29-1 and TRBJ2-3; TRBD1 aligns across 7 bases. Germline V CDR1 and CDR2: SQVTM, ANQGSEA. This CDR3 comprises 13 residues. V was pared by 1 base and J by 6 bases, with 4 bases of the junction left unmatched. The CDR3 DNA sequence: TGCAGCGTTGAAGGGACAGGTCAGGATACGCAGTATTTT. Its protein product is CSVEGTGQDTQYF.

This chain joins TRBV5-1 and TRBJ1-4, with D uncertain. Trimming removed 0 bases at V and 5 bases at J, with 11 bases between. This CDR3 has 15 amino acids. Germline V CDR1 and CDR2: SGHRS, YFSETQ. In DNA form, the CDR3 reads TGCGCCAGCAGCTTGGTTACGTCTGGCAATGAAAAACTGTTTTTT. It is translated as CASSLVTSGNEKLFF.

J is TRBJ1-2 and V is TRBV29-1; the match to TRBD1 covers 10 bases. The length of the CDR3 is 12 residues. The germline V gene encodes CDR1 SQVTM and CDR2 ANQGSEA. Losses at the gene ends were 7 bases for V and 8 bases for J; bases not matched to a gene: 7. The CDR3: CSGMTGGEGYTF. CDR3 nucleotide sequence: TGCAGCGGCATGACAGGGGGCGAAGGCTACACCTTC.

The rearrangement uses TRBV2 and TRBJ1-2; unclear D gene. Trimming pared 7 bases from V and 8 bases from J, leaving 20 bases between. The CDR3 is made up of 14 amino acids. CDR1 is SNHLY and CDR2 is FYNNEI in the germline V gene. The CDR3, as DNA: TGTGCCAGCACCTCTCGCAGGAGGCACGGGGGCTACACCTTC. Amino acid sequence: CASTSRRRHGGYTF. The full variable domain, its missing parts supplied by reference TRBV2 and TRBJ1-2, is EPEVTQTPSHQVTQMGQEVILRCVPISNHLYFYWYRQILGQKVEFLVSFYNNEISEKSEIFDDQFSVERPDGSNFTLKIRSTKLEDSAMYFCASTSRRRHGGYTFGSGTRLTVV.

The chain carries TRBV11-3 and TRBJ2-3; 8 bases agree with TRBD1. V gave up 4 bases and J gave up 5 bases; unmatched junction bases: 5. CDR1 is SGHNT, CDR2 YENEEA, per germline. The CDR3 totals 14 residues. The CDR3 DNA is TGTGCCAGCAGCTCGGACAGGGCGGGAGATACGCAGTATTTT. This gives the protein CASSSDRAGDTQYF.

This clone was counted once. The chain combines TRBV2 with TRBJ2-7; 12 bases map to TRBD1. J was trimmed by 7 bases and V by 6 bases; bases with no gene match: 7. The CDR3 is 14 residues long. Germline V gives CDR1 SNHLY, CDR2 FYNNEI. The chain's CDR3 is CASSPGTGGYEQYF. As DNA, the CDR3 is TGTGCCAGCAGCCCCGGGACAGGGGGCTATGAGCAGTACTTC.

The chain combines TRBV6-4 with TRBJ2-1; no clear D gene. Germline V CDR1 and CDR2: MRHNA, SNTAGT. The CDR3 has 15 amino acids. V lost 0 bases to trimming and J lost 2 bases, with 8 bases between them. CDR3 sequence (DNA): TGTGCCAGCAGTGACTCAATCGGAGCCTACAATGAGCAGTTCTTC. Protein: CASSDSIGAYNEQFF.

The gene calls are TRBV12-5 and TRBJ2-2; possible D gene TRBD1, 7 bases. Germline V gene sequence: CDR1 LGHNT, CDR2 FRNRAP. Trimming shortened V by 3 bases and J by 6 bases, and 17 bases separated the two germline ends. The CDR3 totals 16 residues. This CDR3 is CASGFHQGGSSGELFF. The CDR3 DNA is TGTGCTAGTGGTTTCCACCAGGGGGGTTCTTCCGGGGAGCTGTTTTTT.

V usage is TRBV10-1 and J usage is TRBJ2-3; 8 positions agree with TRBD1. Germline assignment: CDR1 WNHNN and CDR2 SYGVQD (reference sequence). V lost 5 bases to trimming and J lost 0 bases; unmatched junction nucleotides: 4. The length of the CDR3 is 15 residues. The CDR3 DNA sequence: TGCGCCAGCAGTTTTGGGACAGGTAGCACAGATACGCAGTATTTT. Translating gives CASSFGTGSTDTQYF.

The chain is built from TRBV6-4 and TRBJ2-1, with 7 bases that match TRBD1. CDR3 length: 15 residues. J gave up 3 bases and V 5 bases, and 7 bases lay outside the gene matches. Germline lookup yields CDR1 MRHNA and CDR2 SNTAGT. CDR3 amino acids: CASSRGQGRYNEQFF. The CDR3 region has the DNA TGTGCCAGCAGTAGGGGGCAGGGGCGCTACAATGAGCAGTTCTTC.

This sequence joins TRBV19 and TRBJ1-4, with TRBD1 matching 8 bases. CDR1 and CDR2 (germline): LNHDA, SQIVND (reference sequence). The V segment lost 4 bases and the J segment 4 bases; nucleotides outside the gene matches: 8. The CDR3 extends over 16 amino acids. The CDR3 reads CASSTQGGQGNEKLFF. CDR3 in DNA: TGTGCCAGTAGTACCCAGGGCGGACAGGGTAATGAAAAACTGTTTTTT.

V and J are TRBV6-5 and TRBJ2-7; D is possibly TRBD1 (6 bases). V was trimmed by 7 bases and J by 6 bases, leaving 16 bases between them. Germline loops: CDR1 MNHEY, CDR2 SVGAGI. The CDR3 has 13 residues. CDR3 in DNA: TGTGCCAGCACAGAGACAGGCACATCCGAGCAGTACTTC. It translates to CASTETGTSEQYF.